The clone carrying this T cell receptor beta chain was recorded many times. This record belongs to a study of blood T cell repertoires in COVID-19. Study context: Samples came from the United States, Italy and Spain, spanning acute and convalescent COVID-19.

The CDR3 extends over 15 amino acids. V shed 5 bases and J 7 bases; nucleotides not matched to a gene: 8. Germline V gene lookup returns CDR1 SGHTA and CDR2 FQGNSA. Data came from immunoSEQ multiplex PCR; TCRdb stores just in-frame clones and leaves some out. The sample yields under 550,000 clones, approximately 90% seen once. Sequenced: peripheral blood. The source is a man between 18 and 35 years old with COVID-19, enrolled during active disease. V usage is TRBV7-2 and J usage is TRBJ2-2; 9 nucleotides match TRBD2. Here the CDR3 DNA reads TGTGCCAGCAGCCCTAGCGGGATCTCGGGCGGGGAGCTGTTTTTT. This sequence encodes CASSPSGISGGELFF.